The clone carrying this T cell receptor (beta chain) was seen only a few times. The entry originates in a study of blood T cell repertoires in COVID-19. Whole-study context: Donors in the United States, Italy and Spain gave samples during acute or convalescent COVID-19.

Germline V gene sequence: CDR1 SGHDT, CDR2 YYEEEE. The CDR3 is made up of 16 amino acids. Unmatched junction bases numbered 14, after V lost 4 bases and J lost 8 bases. The assay was immunoSEQ multiplex PCR, and TCRdb's table has in-frame clones only and misses some. The sample contains 130,000 to 150,000 clones, approximately 86% of which appear only once. The receptor was isolated from a woman between 40 and 55 years old who had recovered from COVID-19. V gene TRBV5-6 combines with J gene TRBJ2-1, with 8 bases identical to TRBD2. The specimen was PBMCs or T cells enriched from blood (not recorded which). CDR3 nucleotide sequence: TGTGCCAGCAGCCGCCTAAAGGTAGCGGGAAAGCATGAGCAGTTCTTC. This sequence encodes CASSRLKVAGKHEQFF.